The clone carrying this T cell receptor beta chain turned up a few times. Its antigen is as yet unknown. The CDR3 contains 16 residues. Germline V gene data show CDR1 as SGHRS and CDR2 as YFSETQ. V shed 0 bases and J 6 bases; nucleotides not matched to a gene: 8. The data were taken from a study of CD8+ T cells in alopecia areata. Sequencing templates came from extracted RNA that was reverse transcribed into cDNA. Libraries were prepared by immunoSEQ multiplex PCR; TCRdb keeps only in-frame clonotypes and omits some of them. The top ten hold about 0.94% of the sample, which has 150,000 to 200,000 clones, roughly 60% seen once. Study-level results: Tissue-resident alphabeta T cells belonging to normal skin likewise get sequenced within scalp specimens. Scalp clonality, along with expanded CD8+ clones among the top 100, was significantly decreased by tofacitinib.

Indicated treatment: oral pan-JAK inhibitor, 5-10 mg twice daily. The sequence derives from a human donor with alopecia areata. The sample was CD4+ T cells sorted from blood, taken at week 24, from a patient treated with tofacitinib. This chain connects TRBV5-1 to TRBJ2-1; the match to TRBD2 covers 8 bases. The CDR3 DNA reads as TGCGCCAGCAGCTTGGACGCGGGGGGTCAATTCAATGAGCAGTTCTTC. Encoded protein: CASSLDAGGQFNEQFF.